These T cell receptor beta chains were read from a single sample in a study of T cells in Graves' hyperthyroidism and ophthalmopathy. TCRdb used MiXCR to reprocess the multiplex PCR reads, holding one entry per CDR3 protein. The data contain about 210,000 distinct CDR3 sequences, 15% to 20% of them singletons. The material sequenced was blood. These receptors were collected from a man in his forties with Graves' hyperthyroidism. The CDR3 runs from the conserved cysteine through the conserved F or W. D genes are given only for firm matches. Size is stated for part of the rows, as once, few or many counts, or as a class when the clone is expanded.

CDR3nt: TGTGCCAGCAGTTTCGCCCCGACAAGGGATGAGCAGTTCTTC
CDR3aa: CASSFAPTRDEQFF
abundance: -
d_gene: -
j_gene: TRBJ2-1
v_gene: TRBV28

CDR3nt: TGTGCCAGCAGTTTGGACAGGGTGAACCAGCCCCAGCATTTT
CDR3aa: CASSLDRVNQPQHF
abundance: many
d_gene: TRBD1
j_gene: TRBJ1-5
v_gene: TRBV27

CDR3nt: TGTGCCAGCAGTTACAAGGACCCAGCCTGGGATACGCAGTATTTT
CDR3aa: CASSYKDPAWDTQYF
abundance: -
d_gene: -
j_gene: TRBJ2-3
v_gene: TRBV6-9

CDR3nt: TGTGCCTGGAGTCACACAGCCTATGGCTACACCTTC
CDR3aa: CAWSHTAYGYTF
abundance: many
d_gene: -
j_gene: TRBJ1-2
v_gene: TRBV30

CDR3nt: TGTGCCAGCAGCTTAGTTTTGGGCGGGGGAGTTGCAGATACGCAGTATTTT
CDR3aa: CASSLVLGGGVADTQYF
abundance: -
d_gene: TRBD2
j_gene: TRBJ2-3
v_gene: TRBV7-2

CDR3nt: TGCAGTGCTGATAGGGGTGGGGAGACCCAGTACTTC
CDR3aa: CSADRGGETQYF
abundance: many
d_gene: -
j_gene: TRBJ2-5
v_gene: TRBV20-1

CDR3nt: TGTGCCAGCAGCTTACTAGCGCGGCAAGAGACCCAGTACTTC
CDR3aa: CASSLLARQETQYF
abundance: -
d_gene: -
j_gene: TRBJ2-5
v_gene: TRBV7-8

CDR3nt: TGTGCCAGCAGCTCCCTTCCCGGGACAGAGGGCAATGAGCAGTTCTTC
CDR3aa: CASSSLPGTEGNEQFF
abundance: many
d_gene: TRBD1
j_gene: TRBJ2-1
v_gene: TRBV7-3

CDR3nt: TGCAGTGCTAGAGATTTTGGAGGGGCCCCCTACAATGAGCAGTTCTTC
CDR3aa: CSARDFGGAPYNEQFF
abundance: many
d_gene: -
j_gene: TRBJ2-1
v_gene: TRBV20-1

CDR3nt: TGTGCCAGCAGCTTGGACAGGGGCGGGAACACTGAAGCTTTCTTT
CDR3aa: CASSLDRGGNTEAFF
abundance: -
d_gene: TRBD1
j_gene: TRBJ1-1
v_gene: TRBV5-8

CDR3nt: TGCGCCAGCAGCGCGACGACGAACACCGGGGAGCTGTTTTTT
CDR3aa: CASSATTNTGELFF
abundance: few
d_gene: -
j_gene: TRBJ2-2
v_gene: TRBV5-1

CDR3nt: TGTGCCAGCAGCCTAAGGGACGGCACTGAAGCTTTCTTT
CDR3aa: CASSLRDGTEAFF
abundance: -
d_gene: -
j_gene: TRBJ1-1
v_gene: TRBV7-2

CDR3nt: TGTGCCAGCAGCTTACAGACCTACGAGCAGTACTTC
CDR3aa: CASSLQTYEQYF
abundance: many
d_gene: -
j_gene: TRBJ2-7
v_gene: TRBV5-6

CDR3nt: TGTGCCAGCAGTCCGCGGACTAGCGGGGGGAGGGCGGAGGAGCTGTTTTTT
CDR3aa: CASSPRTSGGRAEELFF
abundance: -
d_gene: TRBD2
j_gene: TRBJ2-2
v_gene: TRBV27

CDR3nt: TGTGCCAGCAGCCGACTAGCGGGGGGTGGGTATGAGCAGTTCTTC
CDR3aa: CASSRLAGGGYEQFF
abundance: few
d_gene: TRBD2
j_gene: TRBJ2-1
v_gene: TRBV7-3

CDR3nt: TGCAGCGTTGAGGTCAGAATCACTAGCGCAGATACGCAGTATTTT
CDR3aa: CSVEVRITSADTQYF
abundance: -
d_gene: TRBD2
j_gene: TRBJ2-3
v_gene: TRBV29-1

CDR3nt: TGCAGTGCTAAGGGGACAGGGCCACCGAGAGTCTACTACGAGCAGCACTTC
CDR3aa: CSAKGTGPPRVYYEQHF
abundance: few
d_gene: TRBD1
j_gene: TRBJ2-7
v_gene: TRBV20-1

CDR3nt: TGCGCCAGTAAAAGAGGGGTGAGCGATGAGCAGTTCTTC
CDR3aa: CASKRGVSDEQFF
abundance: -
d_gene: -
j_gene: TRBJ2-1
v_gene: TRBV5-1

CDR3nt: TGTGCCAGCAGTCCTGTGGTTTATAGTTCTGGGGCCAACGTCCTGACTTTC
CDR3aa: CASSPVVYSSGANVLTF
abundance: many
d_gene: -
j_gene: TRBJ2-6
v_gene: TRBV27

CDR3nt: TGCAGTGCCAGGACTAGCAGCACCGGGGAGCTGTTTTTT
CDR3aa: CSARTSSTGELFF
abundance: -
d_gene: TRBD2
j_gene: TRBJ2-2
v_gene: TRBV20-1

CDR3nt: TGTGCCAGCAGTAAAGGGACAGGAGCCTATGGCTACACCTTC
CDR3aa: CASSKGTGAYGYTF
abundance: many
d_gene: TRBD1
j_gene: TRBJ1-2
v_gene: TRBV27

CDR3nt: TGTGCCAGCAGCTTAGGGGGACTAGCTAGAGGAGAGCAGTACTTC
CDR3aa: CASSLGGLARGEQYF
abundance: many
d_gene: TRBD2
j_gene: TRBJ2-7
v_gene: TRBV7-2

CDR3nt: TGTGCCAGCAGCCAACCCGGGACCTTCGAGCAGTACTTC
CDR3aa: CASSQPGTFEQYF
abundance: -
d_gene: -
j_gene: TRBJ2-7
v_gene: TRBV3-1

CDR3nt: TGTGCCAGCAGCCCCCAGTTATACCAAAACAATGAGCAGTTCTTC
CDR3aa: CASSPQLYQNNEQFF
abundance: many
d_gene: -
j_gene: TRBJ2-1
v_gene: TRBV7-8

CDR3nt: TGTGCCAGCAGCGACTCGCCGGAGCCGGGACTAGCGGGGGGACAAGAGACCCAGTACTTC
CDR3aa: CASSDSPEPGLAGGQETQYF
abundance: many
d_gene: TRBD2
j_gene: TRBJ2-5
v_gene: TRBV9

CDR3nt: TGCGCCAGCAGAGGGACAGGGGGCCTAAACTATGGCTACACCTTC
CDR3aa: CASRGTGGLNYGYTF
abundance: -
d_gene: TRBD1
j_gene: TRBJ1-2
v_gene: TRBV5-1

CDR3nt: TGTGCCATCGGAAAAGGGGCCAGCGAGCAGTTCTTC
CDR3aa: CAIGKGASEQFF
abundance: many
d_gene: -
j_gene: TRBJ2-1
v_gene: TRBV10-3

CDR3nt: TGTGCCAGCAGTTACCAGGGAGCCAATGAGCAGTTCTTC
CDR3aa: CASSYQGANEQFF
abundance: few
d_gene: -
j_gene: TRBJ2-1
v_gene: TRBV6-2/TRBV6-3

CDR3nt: TGTGCCACCAGCAGATTCTCAGGAACCTACGAGCAGTACTTC
CDR3aa: CATSRFSGTYEQYF
abundance: -
d_gene: -
j_gene: TRBJ2-7
v_gene: TRBV15

CDR3nt: TGTGCCAGCAGTTCTACAGGGTATAGCAATCAGCCCCAGCATTTT
CDR3aa: CASSSTGYSNQPQHF
abundance: few
d_gene: -
j_gene: TRBJ1-5
v_gene: TRBV28

CDR3nt: TGTGCCAGCAGCGATGTCGGAACCTACGAGCAGTACTTC
CDR3aa: CASSDVGTYEQYF
abundance: -
d_gene: -
j_gene: TRBJ2-7
v_gene: TRBV9

CDR3nt: TGCGCCAGCAGCCAAGATTCCTATACCGGGGTCGATGGCTACACCTTC
CDR3aa: CASSQDSYTGVDGYTF
abundance: once
d_gene: -
j_gene: TRBJ1-2
v_gene: TRBV4-3

CDR3nt: TGCGCCAGCAGCCTAAGGGCCGAGGACGAGCAGTACTTC
CDR3aa: CASSLRAEDEQYF
abundance: many
d_gene: -
j_gene: TRBJ2-7
v_gene: TRBV5-1

CDR3nt: TGTGCCAGCAGTTACCCGACGGAAATCAATCAGCCCCAGCATTTT
CDR3aa: CASSYPTEINQPQHF
abundance: many
d_gene: -
j_gene: TRBJ1-5
v_gene: TRBV6-2/TRBV6-3

CDR3nt: TGTGCCAGCAGCTTAGCAGGGCCCTTCGGGGAGCTGTTTTTT
CDR3aa: CASSLAGPFGELFF
abundance: many
d_gene: -
j_gene: TRBJ2-2
v_gene: TRBV11-2

CDR3nt: TGTGCCAGCAGCCTTCTCCGGGACGCCTCCGGTGGCTACACCTTC
CDR3aa: CASSLLRDASGGYTF
abundance: few
d_gene: -
j_gene: TRBJ1-2
v_gene: TRBV3-1

CDR3nt: TGCGCCAGCTCAGAGGCTAGCGGGGGGATCTACAATGAGCAGTTCTTC
CDR3aa: CASSEASGGIYNEQFF
abundance: -
d_gene: TRBD2
j_gene: TRBJ2-1
v_gene: TRBV5-1

CDR3nt: TGTGCCAGCAGTCGGTGGGACACCGGGGAGCTGTTTTTT
CDR3aa: CASSRWDTGELFF
abundance: few
d_gene: -
j_gene: TRBJ2-2
v_gene: TRBV6-1

CDR3nt: TGCGCCAGCAGCTTGAGTAGTTCGGGTGAGCAGTTCTTC
CDR3aa: CASSLSSSGEQFF
abundance: once
d_gene: -
j_gene: TRBJ2-1
v_gene: TRBV5-1

CDR3nt: TGTGCCAGCAGTTACACCGGACAGGATTATAAGTTCTTC
CDR3aa: CASSYTGQDYKFF
abundance: many
d_gene: TRBD1
j_gene: TRBJ2-1
v_gene: TRBV6-1

CDR3nt: TGCAGCGTTGAAGGGACAGGGGACCACGAGCAGTACTTC
CDR3aa: CSVEGTGDHEQYF
abundance: many
d_gene: TRBD1
j_gene: TRBJ2-7
v_gene: TRBV29-1

CDR3nt: TGCGCCAGCACCCTAGGTGGAGGTCGCGGGGAAAAACTGTTTTTT
CDR3aa: CASTLGGGRGEKLFF
abundance: -
d_gene: -
j_gene: TRBJ1-4
v_gene: TRBV5-1

CDR3nt: TGTGCCAGCTCACCACCGGGACTCAGCACAGATACGCAGTATTTT
CDR3aa: CASSPPGLSTDTQYF
abundance: many
d_gene: -
j_gene: TRBJ2-3
v_gene: TRBV18

CDR3nt: TGTGCCAGCAGCTCGGTTGGGGAAGGACAGGAGACCCAGTACTTC
CDR3aa: CASSSVGEGQETQYF
abundance: -
d_gene: -
j_gene: TRBJ2-5
v_gene: TRBV5-4

CDR3nt: TGTGCCAGCAGAATAGACAGGTCACGGGAAAAACTGTTTTTT
CDR3aa: CASRIDRSREKLFF
abundance: -
d_gene: -
j_gene: TRBJ1-4
v_gene: TRBV6-1

CDR3nt: TGCGCCAGCCGACAGGGGGCAGGCGAGCAGTACTTC
CDR3aa: CASRQGAGEQYF
abundance: many
d_gene: TRBD1
j_gene: TRBJ2-7
v_gene: TRBV5-1

CDR3nt: TGTGCCAGCAGCCCGCGTCAGGGCGACAATGAGCAGTTCTTC
CDR3aa: CASSPRQGDNEQFF
abundance: few
d_gene: -
j_gene: TRBJ2-1
v_gene: TRBV7-3

CDR3nt: TGCGCCAGCAGCTTGCAAGCGGACTCTGAAGCTTTCTTT
CDR3aa: CASSLQADSEAFF
abundance: many
d_gene: -
j_gene: TRBJ1-1
v_gene: TRBV5-1

CDR3nt: TGTGCCTGGAGTGTACTTCTAGGTACAGGTAAAGGCTACACCTTC
CDR3aa: CAWSVLLGTGKGYTF
abundance: few
d_gene: -
j_gene: TRBJ1-2
v_gene: TRBV30

CDR3nt: TGTGCCAGCAGCCAAGGTGGTGGAGGGCAGTACTTC
CDR3aa: CASSQGGGGQYF
abundance: many
d_gene: -
j_gene: TRBJ2-7
v_gene: TRBV3-1

CDR3nt: TGTGCCAGCAGCCACCAGACAGGTATTCGGGATACGCAGTATTTT
CDR3aa: CASSHQTGIRDTQYF
abundance: many
d_gene: -
j_gene: TRBJ2-3
v_gene: TRBV5-5

CDR3nt: TGCGCCAGCAGCCCGGGACAGTTCCAAGAGACCCAGTACTTC
CDR3aa: CASSPGQFQETQYF
abundance: many
d_gene: TRBD1
j_gene: TRBJ2-5
v_gene: TRBV5-1

CDR3nt: TGTGCCAGCAGCGTGTACGGGACAACGGCGACCCAGTACTTC
CDR3aa: CASSVYGTTATQYF
abundance: many
d_gene: -
j_gene: TRBJ2-5
v_gene: TRBV11-1

CDR3nt: TGTGCCAGCAGGTCTAGCGGGGGCGGAGAGACCCAGTACTTC
CDR3aa: CASRSSGGGETQYF
abundance: many
d_gene: TRBD2
j_gene: TRBJ2-5
v_gene: TRBV6-1